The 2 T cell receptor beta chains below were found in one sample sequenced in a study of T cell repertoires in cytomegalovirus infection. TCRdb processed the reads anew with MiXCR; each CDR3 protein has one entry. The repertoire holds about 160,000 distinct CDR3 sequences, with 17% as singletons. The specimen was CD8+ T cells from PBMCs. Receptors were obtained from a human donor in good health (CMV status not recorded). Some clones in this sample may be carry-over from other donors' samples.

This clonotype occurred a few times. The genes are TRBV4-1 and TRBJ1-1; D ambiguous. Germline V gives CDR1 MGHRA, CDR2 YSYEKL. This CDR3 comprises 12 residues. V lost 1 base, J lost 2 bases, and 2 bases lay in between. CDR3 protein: CASSQGNTEAFF. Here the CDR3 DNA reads TGCGCCAGCAGCCAAGGTAACACTGAAGCTTTCTTT.

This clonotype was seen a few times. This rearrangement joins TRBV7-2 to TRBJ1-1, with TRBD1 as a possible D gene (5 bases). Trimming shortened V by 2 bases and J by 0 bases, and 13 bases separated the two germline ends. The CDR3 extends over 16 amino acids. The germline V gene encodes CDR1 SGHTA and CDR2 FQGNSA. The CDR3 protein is CASSLLSGMMNTEAFF. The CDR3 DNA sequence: TGTGCCAGCAGCTTACTGTCAGGGATGATGAACACTGAAGCTTTCTTT.